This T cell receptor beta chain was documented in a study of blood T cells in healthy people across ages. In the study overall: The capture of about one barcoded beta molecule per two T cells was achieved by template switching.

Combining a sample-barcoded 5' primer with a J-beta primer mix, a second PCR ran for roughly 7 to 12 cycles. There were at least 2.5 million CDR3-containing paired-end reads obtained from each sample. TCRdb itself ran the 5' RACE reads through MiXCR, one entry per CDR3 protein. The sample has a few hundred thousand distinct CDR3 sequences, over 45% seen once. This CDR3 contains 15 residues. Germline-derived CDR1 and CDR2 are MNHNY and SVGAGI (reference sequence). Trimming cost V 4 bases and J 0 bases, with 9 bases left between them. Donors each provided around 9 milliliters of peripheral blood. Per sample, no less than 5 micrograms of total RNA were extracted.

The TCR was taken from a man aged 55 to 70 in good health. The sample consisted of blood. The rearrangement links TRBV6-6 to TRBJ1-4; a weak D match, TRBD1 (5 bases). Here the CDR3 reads CASSSGEATNEKLFF. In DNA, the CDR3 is TGTGCCAGCAGTTCGGGGGAAGCAACTAATGAAAAACTGTTTTTT.